One sample yielded the 30 T cell receptor beta chains listed below, sequenced in a study of CD8+ T cells in alopecia areata. As to treatment: oral pan-JAK inhibitor, 5-10 mg twice daily. cDNA reverse transcribed from extracted RNA served as the sequencing template. Sequencing used immunoSEQ multiplex PCR; TCRdb keeps in-frame clones, though not all of them. The sample has about 140,000 clones; approximately 85% are singletons. The sample here was CD8+ T cells sorted from blood, taken at week 4, from a patient treated with tofacitinib. The receptor set was obtained from a human donor with alopecia areata.

The chain recombines TRBV7-9 with TRBJ2-1; tentatively, D is TRBD2 (6 bases). In germline, CDR1 is SEHNR, CDR2 FQNEAQ (reference sequence). This CDR3 region has 12 residues. Trimming shortened V by 5 bases and J by 9 bases, and 11 bases separated the two germline ends. CDR3 sequence reads: CASSPTGVEQFF. The CDR3 coding sequence is TGTGCCAGCAGCCCAACGGGGGTTGAGCAGTTCTTC. Together with reference TRBV7-9 and TRBJ2-1, the CDR3 gives the full variable domain: DTGVSQNPRHKITKRGQNVTFRCDPISEHNRLYWYRQTLGQGPEFLTYFQNEAQLEKSRLLSDRFSAERPKGSFSTLEIQRTEQGDSAMYLCASSPTGVEQFFGPGTRLTVL.

This chain links TRBV6-6 with TRBJ1-6; D not resolved. The CDR3 length is 16 residues. Germline CDR1 and CDR2: MNHNY and SVGAGI (reference sequence). Trimming pared 4 bases from V and 3 bases from J, leaving 13 bases between. In DNA, the CDR3 is TGTGCCAGCAGTTCCGAGGGCAGCCGCTATAATTCACCCCTCCACTTT. Residues: CASSSEGSRYNSPLHF.

The chain combines TRBV30 with TRBJ1-1, with 7 nucleotides matching TRBD1. This CDR3 is 13 amino acids long. Germline CDR1 is GTSNPN and CDR2 is SVGIG (reference sequence). The trim removed 4 bases at V and 3 bases at J, leaving 5 bases unmatched. The CDR3 protein is CAWTPDRDTEAFF. CDR3 in DNA: TGTGCCTGGACCCCCGACAGGGACACTGAAGCTTTCTTT. The full variable domain, completed using reference TRBV30 and TRBJ1-1, is SQTIHQWPATLVQPVGSPLSLECTVEGTSNPNLYWYRQAAGRGLQLLFYSVGIGQISSEVPQNLSASRPQDRQFILSSKKLLLSDSGFYLCAWTPDRDTEAFFGQGTRLTVV.

V is TRBV27 and J is TRBJ2-3, with TRBD2 matching over 7 bases. Germline V gene lookup returns CDR1 MNHEY and CDR2 SMNVEV (reference sequence). V gave up 3 bases and J gave up 0 bases; unmatched junction bases: 6. The CDR3 totals 16 residues. This CDR3 reads CASSLGGVTSTDTQYF. The CDR3 DNA reads TGTGCCAGCAGTTTGGGGGGGGTAACTAGCACAGATACGCAGTATTTT.

The chain employs TRBV7-6 and TRBJ1-1; TRBD1 agrees at 8 bases. The CDR3 is 13 residues long. Germline CDR1 and CDR2: SGHVS and FNYEAQ. The V and J ends lost 5 bases and 5 bases, in that order; junction bases with no gene match: 4. Here the CDR3 reads CASSLQGGTEAFF. As DNA, the CDR3 is TGTGCCAGCAGCCTACAGGGGGGTACTGAAGCTTTCTTT.

The rearrangement links TRBV6-6 to TRBJ2-1; TRBD2 aligns across 7 bases. The V gene's germline CDR1 is MNHNY and CDR2 SVGAGI (reference sequence). The CDR3 spans 15 residues. J was trimmed by 6 bases and V by 2 bases; bases with no gene match: 7. The CDR3 loop reads CASSYGLAEINEQFF. The DNA of the CDR3 is TGTGCCAGCAGTTACGGTCTAGCGGAGATCAATGAGCAGTTCTTC.

A remark on this clone: Because it lacks the conserved phenylalanine or tryptophan at the end, this CDR3 is likely a read error. Different DNA sequences within this sample yield the same CDR3. The chain has TRBV29-1 and TRBJ1-1; D is ambiguous. With 7 bases removed from V and 0 bases from J, the gap between germline ends came to 3 bases. Germline CDR1 reads SQVTM; CDR2 reads ANQGSEA. CDR3 length equals 10 residues. In DNA, the CDR3 is TGCAGCGCTATGAACACTGAAGCTTTCCTT. It codes for CSAMNTEAFL.

The chain carries TRBV11-2 and TRBJ1-2; the match to TRBD1 covers 8 bases. V shed 1 base and J 2 bases; nucleotides not matched to a gene: 6. This CDR3 has 16 amino acids. Germline values: CDR1 SGHAT, CDR2 FQNNGV. This chain's CDR3 is CASSLVLGTGNYGYTF. CDR3 in DNA: TGTGCCAGCAGCTTAGTTCTCGGGACAGGAAACTATGGCTACACCTTC. Using reference TRBV11-2 and TRBJ1-2 for the parts outside the CDR3, the full variable domain is EAGVAQSPRYKIIEKRQSVAFWCNPISGHATLYWYQQILGQGPKLLIQFQNNGVVDDSQLPKDRFSAERLKGVDSTLKIQPAKLEDSAVYLCASSLVLGTGNYGYTFGSGTRLTVV.

The chain links TRBV7-2 to TRBJ1-1, with TRBD1 as a possible D gene (6 bases). CDR3 length equals 13 residues. Trimming stripped 8 bases from V and 0 bases from J, with 10 bases between. Germline CDR1 is SGHTA and CDR2 is FQGNSA. In nucleotides, the CDR3 is TGTGCCAGCCAAGGGGGGGTGAACACTGAAGCTTTCTTT. Protein: CASQGGVNTEAFF.

The chain links TRBV27 to TRBJ2-1, with 8 bases identical to TRBD1. Germline-derived CDR1 and CDR2 are MNHEY and SMNVEV (reference sequence). V gave up 6 bases and J gave up 2 bases; unmatched junction bases: 6. The CDR3 loop spans 15 amino acids. The CDR3 DNA reads as TGTGCCAGCAGCCTAGGGGGACAGGCCTACAATGAGCAGTTCTTC. It specifies CASSLGGQAYNEQFF.

The chain links TRBV6-5 to TRBJ2-4; no reliable D call. The CDR3 is 14 amino acids. V was shortened by 6 bases and J by 8 bases, with 17 bases between the two germline ends. The germline V gene encodes CDR1 MNHEY and CDR2 SVGAGI. The DNA of the CDR3 is TGTGCCAGCAGCCCCGGTTACGTAAGGGACATTCAGTACTTC. Amino acids: CASSPGYVRDIQYF.

The CDR3 sequence is CSVRSGISYEQYF. The CDR3 DNA reads as TGCAGCGTTCGGTCGGGGATCTCCTACGAGCAGTACTTC. The chain is built from TRBV29-1 and TRBJ2-5; perhaps TRBD2 as D (5 bases). The J call is doubtful: the DNA matches TRBJ2-7 better. Germline CDR1 reads SQVTM; CDR2 reads ANQGSEA. The CDR3 spans 13 residues.

V gene TRBV2 combines with J gene TRBJ2-4; 7 bases agree with TRBD2. The V segment lost 11 bases and the J segment 4 bases; nucleotides outside the gene matches: 8. CDR1 SNHLY and CDR2 FYNNEI come from the germline V gene. The CDR3 covers 13 residues. The CDR3 DNA reads TGTGCCGGATACCTAGCGGAAAAAAACATTCAGTACTTC. Translated: CAGYLAEKNIQYF.

The V call is TRBV4-1, the J call TRBJ2-3; 11 bases match TRBD2. The junction had 8 bases not matched to a gene; V was cut back by 3 bases and J by 6 bases. This CDR3 has 16 amino acids. Germline loops: CDR1 MGHRA, CDR2 YSYEKL. CDR3 residues: CASSHETSGGGDTQYF. The CDR3 coding sequence is TGCGCCAGCAGCCATGAAACTAGCGGGGGCGGCGATACGCAGTATTTT.

This clone was detected a few times. The V gene is TRBV2, the J gene TRBJ1-1; D uncertain. Germline V gene data show CDR1 as SNHLY and CDR2 as FYNNEI. The ends were cut back, 7 bases at V and 2 bases at J, with 11 bases in the middle. This CDR3 is built from 13 residues. The CDR3 spells CASKRLANTEAFF. CDR3 DNA: TGTGCCAGCAAGCGTTTGGCTAACACTGAAGCTTTCTTT.

The chain uses TRBV5-1 and TRBJ2-5; D may correspond to TRBD1 or TRBD2 (5 bases each). Looked up from germline, CDR1 is SGHRS and CDR2 is YFSETQ. CDR3 length: 17 residues. V was pared by 6 bases and J by 1 base, with 22 bases between. The CDR3 protein is CASTRGASVDFQETQYF. DNA for the CDR3: TGCGCCAGCACCAGAGGGGCGTCAGTAGATTTCCAAGAGACCCAGTACTTC.

The chain has TRBV6-5 and TRBJ2-1, with D maybe TRBD2 (5 bases). The CDR3 extends over 14 amino acids. V was clipped by 5 bases and J by 0 bases, with 8 bases between them. Germline CDR1 reads MNHEY; CDR2 reads SVGAGI. The CDR3 region has the DNA TGTGCCAGCAGTCGCGACTACTCCTACAATGAGCAGTTCTTC. Amino acids: CASSRDYSYNEQFF.

The chain links TRBV11-2 to TRBJ2-5; the match to TRBD2 covers 7 bases. The J segment lost 4 bases and the V segment lost 0 bases, leaving 11 bases of the junction unmatched. The CDR3 extends over 17 amino acids. Germline values: CDR1 SGHAT, CDR2 FQNNGV. This CDR3 is CASSLEGPGGIRETQYF. The CDR3 coding sequence is TGTGCCAGCAGCTTAGAAGGTCCGGGAGGCATAAGAGAGACCCAGTACTTC.

Worth noting for this clone: Different DNA sequences within this sample yield the same CDR3. The J gene is TRBJ2-7, the V gene TRBV7-8; D gene uncertain. CDR1 is SGHVS, CDR2 FQNEAQ, per germline. The CDR3 is 11 amino acids. V was trimmed by 4 bases and J by 2 bases, leaving 3 bases between them. The CDR3 nucleotides read TGTGCCAGCAGCTCCGCCTACGAGCAGTACTTC. Translated, it gives CASSSAYEQYF.

The chain recombines TRBV5-6 with TRBJ2-1; a possible D gene is TRBD2 (5 bases). Germline V CDR1 and CDR2: SGHDT, YYEEEE. The CDR3 runs to 15 residues. Trimming took off 1 base at V and 6 bases at J, with 14 bases between the two ends. DNA for the CDR3: TGTGCCAGCAGCTTGCAAGGGTTCGGAGGCAATGAGCAGTTCTTC. Protein: CASSLQGFGGNEQFF.

This clone was observed once. The chain couples TRBV5-6 to TRBJ1-1; 7 bases align to TRBD1. The CDR3 is made up of 12 amino acids. Germline V gene lookup returns CDR1 SGHDT and CDR2 YYEEEE. Trimming cost V 4 bases and J 11 bases; bases outside gene matches: 8. CDR3 DNA sequence: TGTGCCAGCAGCCCGACAGGGAATGGGGCTTTCTTT. Translation: CASSPTGNGAFF.

The chain employs TRBV7-9 and TRBJ1-6; a possible D gene is TRBD1 (6 bases). The V and J ends lost 4 bases and 2 bases respectively, with 18 bases between them. Germline V gene data show CDR1 as SEHNR and CDR2 as FQNEAQ (reference sequence). The CDR3 is made up of 18 amino acids. This CDR3 is CASSSPGTPSTYNSPLHF. In DNA, the CDR3 is TGTGCCAGCAGCTCCCCCGGGACACCGTCGACCTATAATTCACCCCTCCACTTT.

J is TRBJ1-5 and V is TRBV27, with a weak D call TRBD1 (5 bases). Between the trimmed V and J ends, which lost 7 bases and 0 bases, there was a span of 16 bases. The CDR3 extends over 16 amino acids. From germline, CDR1 is MNHEY and CDR2 SMNVEV (reference sequence). The CDR3 protein is CASTLRTNYSNQPQHF. CDR3 nucleotide sequence: TGTGCCAGCACTCTACGGACAAATTATAGCAATCAGCCCCAGCATTTT.

This chain joins TRBV29-1 and TRBJ2-3; 10 nucleotides agree with TRBD2. Trimming took 6 bases from V and 4 from J; bases not matched to a gene: 7. This CDR3 contains 14 residues. CDR1 is SQVTM and CDR2 is ANQGSEA in the germline V gene. The CDR3 DNA reads as TGCAGCGTAAGAGCGGGGGGGCCGGCAGATACGCAGTATTTT. Translation gives CSVRAGGPADTQYF.

V gene TRBV4-3 combines with J gene TRBJ2-5; 15 bases map to TRBD2. This CDR3 has 17 amino acids. The germline gives CDR1 LGHNA, CDR2 YSLEER. The V segment lost 3 bases and the J segment 5 bases; nucleotides outside the gene matches: 7. CDR3 bases: TGCGCCAGCAGCCAGGGACTAGCGGGGGGCCAGTTGGAGACCCAGTACTTC. Encoded protein: CASSQGLAGGQLETQYF.

This chain connects TRBV7-9 to TRBJ2-7; D is perhaps TRBD2 (6 bases). The CDR3 totals 15 residues. Germline CDR1 and CDR2: SEHNR and FQNEAQ (reference sequence). The V end was cut by 4 bases, the J end by 7 bases, with 20 bases between. The CDR3 DNA sequence: TGTGCCAGCAGCTACTGGAAGGGCACGGCGGGGGAGCAGTACTTC. Translated: CASSYWKGTAGEQYF.

This clone was seen a few times. This chain joins TRBV4-3 and TRBJ2-3, with unresolved D. V was trimmed by 0 bases and J by 3 bases, leaving 13 bases between them. The CDR3 sequence is 16 residues long. The V gene's germline CDR1 is LGHNA and CDR2 YSLEER. CDR3 residues: CASSQDKSRITDTQYF. The DNA of the CDR3 is TGCGCCAGCAGCCAAGATAAGTCCAGGATTACAGATACGCAGTATTTT.

The V gene is TRBV13, the J gene TRBJ2-7, with D tentatively TRBD1 (6 bases). V lost 3 bases and J lost 0, with 9 bases in between. The CDR3 is made up of 14 amino acids. CDR1 and CDR2 from the germline V gene are PRHDT and FYEKMQ (reference sequence). The CDR3: CASSLDSFSYEQYF. CDR3 in DNA: TGTGCCAGCAGCTTGGACAGTTTCTCCTACGAGCAGTACTTC.

This chain connects TRBV27 to TRBJ1-5, with D maybe TRBD1 (6 bases). Trimming removed 5 bases at V and 5 bases at J, with 10 bases between. CDR1 is MNHEY, CDR2 SMNVEV, per germline (reference sequence). The CDR3 is made up of 13 amino acids. CDR3 nucleotide sequence: TGTGCCAGCAGTCCGGACAGCTATCAGCCCCAGCATTTT. Residues: CASSPDSYQPQHF.

This clone was observed a handful of times. The V gene is TRBV27, the J gene TRBJ2-1; D is uncertain. The V gene's germline CDR1 is MNHEY and CDR2 SMNVEV (reference sequence). The CDR3 length is 15 residues. Trimming left V 5 bases short and J 5 bases short, with 16 bases between. The CDR3 is CASSGSLGLDNEQFF. DNA for the CDR3: TGTGCCAGCAGTGGGTCTCTGGGCTTGGACAATGAGCAGTTCTTC.